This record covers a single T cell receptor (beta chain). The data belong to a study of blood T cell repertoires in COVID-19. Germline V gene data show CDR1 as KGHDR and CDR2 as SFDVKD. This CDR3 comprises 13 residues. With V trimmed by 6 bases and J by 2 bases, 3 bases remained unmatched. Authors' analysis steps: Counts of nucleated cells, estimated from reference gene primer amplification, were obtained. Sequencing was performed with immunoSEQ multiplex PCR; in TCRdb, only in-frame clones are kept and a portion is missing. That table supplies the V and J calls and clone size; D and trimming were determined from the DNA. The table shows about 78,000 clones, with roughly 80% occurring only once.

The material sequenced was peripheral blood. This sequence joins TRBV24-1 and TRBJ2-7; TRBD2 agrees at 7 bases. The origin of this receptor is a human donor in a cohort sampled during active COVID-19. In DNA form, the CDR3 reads TGTGCCACCAGTCCGGGGGGAACCTACGAGCAGTACTTC. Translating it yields CATSPGGTYEQYF.